What follows is one TCR beta chain and its context. Unmatched junction bases numbered 3, after V lost 3 bases and J lost 2 bases. The CDR3 sequence is 15 residues long. Germline CDR1 and CDR2: KGHSH and LQKENI. The data stem from a study of blood T cell repertoires in COVID-19. How the authors handled the data: Scientists estimated how many nucleated cells there were by amplifying reference gene primers. Sequenced by immunoSEQ multiplex PCR; TCRdb stores in-frame clones only, minus some. The V and J calls and clone size come from that table; D and trimming were worked out from the DNA. The table shows around 190,000 clones, with 70% to 90% occurring only once.

The sequence was obtained from a human donor in a cohort sampled during active COVID-19. The sample comprised peripheral blood. The V and J genes are TRBV18 and TRBJ1-5; 8 nucleotides align to TRBD1. CDR3 loop: CASSPQGAGNQPQHF. CDR3 coding DNA: TGTGCCAGCTCACCCCAGGGGGCAGGCAATCAGCCCCAGCATTTT.